This paragraph reports one TCR beta chain. Its matching antigen is unknown. Random hexamers primed reverse transcription of roughly 0.5 to 1 ug RNA. TCRdb processed the immunoSEQ multiplex PCR reads anew with MiXCR; each CDR3 protein has one entry. Of tens of thousands of distinct CDR3 sequences in the sample, 90% to 95% are singletons; the top ten hold 0.63%. The sample originates from a study of CD8 T cells in Susac syndrome. About the research overall: The Susac syndrome patients that were sequenced included more than 5 with active disease and 8 or 9 in remission. The Susac syndrome patients were therapy-naive, on corticosteroids, or on intravenous immunoglobulin alone at blood draw.

CDR1 and CDR2 from the germline V gene are SEHNR and FQNEAQ (reference sequence). The junction had 8 bases not matched to a gene; V was cut back by 3 bases and J by 7 bases. The CDR3 contains 15 residues. Whole-study results and caveats: The greatest CD8+ clonal expansion in Susac occurred in TEMRA cells and in active patients. The total CD8+ repertoires contained 15 to 20 Susac-specific public clones, and the CD8+ TEMRA repertoires contained about five.

Sequenced: CD8+ T cells from PBMCs. The clonotype originates from a human donor with Susac syndrome. This chain connects TRBV7-9 to TRBJ2-2; TRBD2 aligns across 7 bases. The DNA of the CDR3 is TGTGCCAGCAGCTTTCCCGGGGGGTCCGTCGGGGAGCTGTTTTTT. It specifies CASSFPGGSVGELFF.